The 10 T cell receptor beta chains in this list originate from one sample, sequenced in a study of shared clonotypes between healthy human individuals. Assay used: immunoSEQ multiplex PCR; TCRdb lists only in-frame clones, some missing. The repertoire includes 1.5 million to 2.5 million clones, roughly 95% of them detected once, and roughly 1.2% sits in the top ten. The naive CD8 subset, CD45RO-negative cells positively selected for CCR7, excluded terminally differentiated effector memory CD45RA+ cells. The sequenced sample consisted of naive CD8+ T cells sorted from blood. The receptor set was obtained from a man between 18 and 35 years old in good health.

This chain joins TRBV11-2 and TRBJ2-5; 7 bases line up with TRBD1. The end of the DNA is better explained by TRBJ2-7, so the J call may be wrong. The germline V gene has CDR1 SGHAT and CDR2 FQNNGV. The CDR3 runs 17 residues. DNA for the CDR3: TGTGCCAGCAGCTTAGACGGTCGGACAGGCGGAACCTACGAGCAGTACTTC. It encodes CASSLDGRTGGTYEQYF.

This clone occurred once. Written as DNA, the CDR3 is TGTGCCAGCAGCCAGGGGAACAGCGGAAACACCATATATTTT. It yields the protein CASSQGNSGNTIYF. The V gene is TRBV5-6, the J gene TRBJ1-3; D possibly corresponds to TRBD1 (6 bases). The V end was cut by 4 bases, the J end by 4 bases, with 12 bases between. This CDR3 spans 14 amino acids. CDR1 and CDR2 from the germline V gene are SGHDT and YYEEEE.

The rearrangement joins TRBV5-6 to TRBJ2-7, with 8 bases identical to TRBD2. The CDR3 covers 15 residues. The V gene's germline CDR1 is SGHDT and CDR2 YYEEEE. Trimming cost V 4 bases and J 2 bases; bases outside gene matches: 8. The CDR3, as DNA: TGTGCCAGCAGCCCACTCGGACTAGCTCCCTACGAGCAGTACTTC. This sequence encodes CASSPLGLAPYEQYF.

The rearrangement links TRBV5-4 to TRBJ2-7, with a weak D call TRBD2 (6 bases). Germline assignment: CDR1 SGHNT and CDR2 YYREEE (reference sequence). This CDR3 is built from 14 residues. Trimming took 3 bases from V and 2 from J, leaving 12 bases between them. The CDR3 sequence: CASSSSVRPYEQYF. The DNA of the CDR3 is TGTGCCAGCAGCTCTAGCGTTAGACCCTACGAGCAGTACTTC.

This chain links TRBV7-9 with TRBJ1-1; 9 bases fit TRBD1. The germline CDR1 and CDR2 sequences are SEHNR and FQNEAQ (reference sequence). The CDR3 is 16 residues long. After removal of 4 bases from V and 3 bases from J, the junction contained 9 bases not matched to a gene. The CDR3 nucleotides are TGTGCCAGCAGCTCGACCACAGGGGGCTGGGACACTGAAGCTTTCTTT. It yields the protein CASSSTTGGWDTEAFF.

As concerns this clone: Within the sample, other DNA sequences also encode this same CDR3. This chain uses TRBV19 with TRBJ1-1, with D perhaps TRBD1 (6 bases). The CDR3 runs to 14 residues. Germline assignment: CDR1 LNHDA and CDR2 SQIVND (reference sequence). The ends were cut back, 5 bases at V and 1 base at J, with 11 bases in the middle. In nucleotides, the CDR3 is TGTGCCAGTAGTTGGGGGGGCCCGAACACTGAAGCTTTCTTT. This translates into CASSWGGPNTEAFF.

This chain uses TRBV11-2 with TRBJ2-5; 7 nucleotides match TRBD2. The CDR3 spans 16 residues. Trimming removed 8 bases from V and 2 bases from J; junction bases left unmatched: 14. Per the germline V gene, CDR1 is SGHAT and CDR2 is FQNNGV. In nucleotides, the CDR3 is TGTGCCAGCCTACGAGCGGGAATGGGAGGGCAAGAGACCCAGTACTTC. Translating gives CASLRAGMGGQETQYF.

The chain has TRBV28 and TRBJ2-7, with D maybe TRBD1 (6 bases). Trimming pared 3 bases from V and 0 bases from J, leaving 15 bases between. This CDR3 is built from 16 residues. Looked up from germline, CDR1 is MDHEN and CDR2 is SYDVKM. The CDR3 DNA reads as TGTGCCAGCAGTTTTGGTGGAGACAGGAGCTCCTACGAGCAGTACTTC. It encodes CASSFGGDRSSYEQYF.

This chain connects TRBV27 to TRBJ2-5; perhaps TRBD1 as D (6 bases). This CDR3 is 15 amino acids long. Between the trimmed V and J ends, which lost 6 bases and 2 bases, there was a span of 16 bases. CDR1 is MNHEY, CDR2 SMNVEV, per germline (reference sequence). The CDR3 reads CASSPDHREQETQYF. Written as DNA, the CDR3 is TGTGCCAGCAGCCCGGACCACAGGGAACAAGAGACCCAGTACTTC.

The chain uses TRBV11-1 and TRBJ2-7; 9 bases line up with TRBD1. The length of the CDR3 is 13 residues. Germline CDR1 and CDR2: SGHAT and FQDESV (reference sequence). V was clipped by 3 bases and J by 4 bases; unmatched bases: 1. DNA for the CDR3: TGTGCCAGCAGCTTGGACAGGGGTTACGAGCAGTACTTC. It specifies CASSLDRGYEQYF.